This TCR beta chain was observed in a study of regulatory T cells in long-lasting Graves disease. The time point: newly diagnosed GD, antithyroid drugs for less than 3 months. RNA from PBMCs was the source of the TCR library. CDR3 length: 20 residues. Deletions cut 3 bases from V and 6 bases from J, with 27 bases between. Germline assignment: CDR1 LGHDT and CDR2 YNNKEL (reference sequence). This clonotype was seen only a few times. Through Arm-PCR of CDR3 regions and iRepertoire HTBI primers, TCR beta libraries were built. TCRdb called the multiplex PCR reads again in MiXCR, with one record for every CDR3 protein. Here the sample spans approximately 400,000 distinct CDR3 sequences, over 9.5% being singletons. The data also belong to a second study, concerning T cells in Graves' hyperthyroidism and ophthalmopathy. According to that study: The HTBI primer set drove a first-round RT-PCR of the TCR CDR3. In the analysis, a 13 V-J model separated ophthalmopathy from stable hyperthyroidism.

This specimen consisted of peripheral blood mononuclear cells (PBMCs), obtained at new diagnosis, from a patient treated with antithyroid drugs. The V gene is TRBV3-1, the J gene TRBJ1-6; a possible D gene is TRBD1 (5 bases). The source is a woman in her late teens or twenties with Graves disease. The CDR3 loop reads CASSQGVLGISNLPNSPLHF. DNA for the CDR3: TGTGCCAGCAGCCAGGGGGTGCTGGGGATATCTAATCTTCCTAATTCACCCCTCCACTTT.